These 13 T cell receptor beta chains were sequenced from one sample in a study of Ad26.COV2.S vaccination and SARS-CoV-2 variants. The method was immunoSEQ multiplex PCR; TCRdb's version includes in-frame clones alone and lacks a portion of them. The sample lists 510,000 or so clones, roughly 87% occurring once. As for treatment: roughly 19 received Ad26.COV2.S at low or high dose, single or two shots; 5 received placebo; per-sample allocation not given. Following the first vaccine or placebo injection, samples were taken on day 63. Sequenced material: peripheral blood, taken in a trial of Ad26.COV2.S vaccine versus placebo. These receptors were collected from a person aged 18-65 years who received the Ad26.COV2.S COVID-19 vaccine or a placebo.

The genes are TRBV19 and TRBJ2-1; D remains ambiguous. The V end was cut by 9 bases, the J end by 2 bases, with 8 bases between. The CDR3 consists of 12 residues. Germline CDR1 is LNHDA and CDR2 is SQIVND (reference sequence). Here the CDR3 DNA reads TGTGCCAGCAGCACCCCCTACAATGAGCAGTTCTTC. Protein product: CASSTPYNEQFF.

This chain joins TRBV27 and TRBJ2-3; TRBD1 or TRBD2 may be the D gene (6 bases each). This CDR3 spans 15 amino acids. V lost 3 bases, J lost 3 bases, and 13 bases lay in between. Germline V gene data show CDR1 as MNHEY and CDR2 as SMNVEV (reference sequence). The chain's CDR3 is CASSFWGASTDTQYF. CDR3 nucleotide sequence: TGTGCCAGCAGTTTTTGGGGGGCGTCGACAGATACGCAGTATTTT.

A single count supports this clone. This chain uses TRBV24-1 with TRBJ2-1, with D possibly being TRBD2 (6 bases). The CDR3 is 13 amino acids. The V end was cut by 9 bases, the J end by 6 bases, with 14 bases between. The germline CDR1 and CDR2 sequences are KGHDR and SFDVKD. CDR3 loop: CATSTGERNEQFF. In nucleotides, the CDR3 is TGTGCCACCTCCACGGGAGAACGCAATGAGCAGTTCTTC.

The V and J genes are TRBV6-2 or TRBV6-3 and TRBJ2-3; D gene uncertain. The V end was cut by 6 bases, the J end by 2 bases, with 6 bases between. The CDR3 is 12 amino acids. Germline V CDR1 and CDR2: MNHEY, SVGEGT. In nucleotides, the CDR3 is TGTGCCAGCAGCCTTCACACAGATACGCAGTATTTT. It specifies CASSLHTDTQYF.

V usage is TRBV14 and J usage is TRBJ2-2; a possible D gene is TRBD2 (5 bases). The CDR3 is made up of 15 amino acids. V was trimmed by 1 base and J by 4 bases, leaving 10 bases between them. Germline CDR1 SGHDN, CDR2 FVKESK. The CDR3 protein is CASSQGPAATGELFF. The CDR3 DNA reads TGTGCCAGCAGCCAAGGGCCAGCGGCCACCGGGGAGCTGTTTTTT.

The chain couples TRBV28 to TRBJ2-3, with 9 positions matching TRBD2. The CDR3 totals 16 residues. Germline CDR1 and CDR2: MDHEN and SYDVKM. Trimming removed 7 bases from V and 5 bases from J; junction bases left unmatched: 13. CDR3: CASTPRWREGQDTQYF. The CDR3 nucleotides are TGTGCCAGCACCCCTCGGTGGCGGGAGGGCCAAGATACGCAGTATTTT.

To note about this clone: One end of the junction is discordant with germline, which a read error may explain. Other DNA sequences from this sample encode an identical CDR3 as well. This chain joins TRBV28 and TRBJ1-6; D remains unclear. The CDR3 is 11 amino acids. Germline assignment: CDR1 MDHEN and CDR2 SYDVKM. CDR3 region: CASSFNSPLHF. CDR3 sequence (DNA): TGTGCCAGCAGTTTCAATTCACCTCTCCACTTT.

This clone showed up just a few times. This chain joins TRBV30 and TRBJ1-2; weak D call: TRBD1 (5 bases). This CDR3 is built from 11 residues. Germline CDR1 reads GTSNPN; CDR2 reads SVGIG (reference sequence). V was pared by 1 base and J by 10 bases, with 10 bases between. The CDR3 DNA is TGTGCCTGGAGTGGGCAGGGATTCTACACCTTC. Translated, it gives CAWSGQGFYTF.

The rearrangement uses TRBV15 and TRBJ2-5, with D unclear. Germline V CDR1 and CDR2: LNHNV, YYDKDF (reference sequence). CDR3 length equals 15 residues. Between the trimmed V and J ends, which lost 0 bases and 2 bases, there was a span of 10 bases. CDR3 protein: CATSRDLNSQETQYF. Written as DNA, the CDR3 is TGTGCCACCAGCAGAGATTTGAACAGTCAAGAGACCCAGTACTTC. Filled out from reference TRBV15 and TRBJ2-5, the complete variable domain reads DAMVIQNPRYQVTQFGKPVTLSCSQTLNHNVMYWYQQKSSQAPKLLFHYYDKDFNNEADTPDNFQSRRPNTSFCFLDIRSPGLGDTAMYLCATSRDLNSQETQYFGPGTRLLVL.

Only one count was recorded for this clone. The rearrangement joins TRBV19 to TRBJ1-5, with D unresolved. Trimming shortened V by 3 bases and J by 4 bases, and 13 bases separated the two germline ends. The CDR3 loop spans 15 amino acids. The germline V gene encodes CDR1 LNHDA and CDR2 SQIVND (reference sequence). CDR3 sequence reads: CASSIRARSNQPQHF. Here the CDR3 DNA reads TGTGCCAGTAGTATTCGTGCCCGAAGTAATCAGCCCCAGCATTTT.

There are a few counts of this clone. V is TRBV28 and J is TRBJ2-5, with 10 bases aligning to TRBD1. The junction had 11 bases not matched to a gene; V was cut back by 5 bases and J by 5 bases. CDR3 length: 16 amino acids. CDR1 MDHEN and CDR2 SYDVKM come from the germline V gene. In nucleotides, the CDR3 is TGTGCCAGCAGTACGAGGACAGGGGGAAGAGGGGAGACCCAGTACTTC. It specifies CASSTRTGGRGETQYF. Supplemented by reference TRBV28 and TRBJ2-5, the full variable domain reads DVKVTQSSRYLVKRTGEKVFLECVQDMDHENMFWYRQDPGLGLRLIYFSYDVKMKEKGDIPEGYSVSREKKERFSLILESASTNQTSMYLCASSTRTGGRGETQYFGPGTRLLVL.

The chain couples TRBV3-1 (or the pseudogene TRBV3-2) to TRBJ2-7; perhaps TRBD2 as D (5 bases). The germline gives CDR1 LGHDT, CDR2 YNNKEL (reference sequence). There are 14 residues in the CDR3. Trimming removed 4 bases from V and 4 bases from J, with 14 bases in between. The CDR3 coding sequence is TGTGCCAGCAGCCCTACTAGAATAAGTTACGAGCAGTACTTC. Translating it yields CASSPTRISYEQYF.

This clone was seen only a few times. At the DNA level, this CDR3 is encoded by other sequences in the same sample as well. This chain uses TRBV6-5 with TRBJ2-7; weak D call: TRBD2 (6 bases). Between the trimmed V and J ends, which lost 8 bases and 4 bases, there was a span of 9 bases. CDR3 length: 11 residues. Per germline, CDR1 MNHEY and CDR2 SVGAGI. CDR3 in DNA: TGTGCCAGCGGGCGGGGTTACGAGCAGTACTTC. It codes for CASGRGYEQYF.